A selection of T cell receptor beta chains follows, all from one sample in a study. From the RT-PCR reads, TCRdb called clonotypes with MiXCR, one entry per CDR3 protein. Here the sample spans fewer than 800,000 distinct CDR3 sequences, approximately 15% being singletons. The sample comprised memory CD4+ T cells from blood. The receptors derive from a female donor in good health, serving as a healthy control. Each CDR3 is given with its conserved first and last residue. D genes are given only for firm matches. Rows may omit the clone size; those that give it use once, few, many or a size class.

j_gene	v_gene	d_gene	abundance	CDR3aa	CDR3nt
TRBJ1-2	TRBV27	.	few	CASSYGGLGYGYTF	TGTGCCAGCAGTTACGGGGGGCTTGGCTATGGCTACACCTTC
TRBJ2-3	TRBV6-5	TRBD1	many	CASRWGQGTDTQYF	TGTGCCAGCCGATGGGGACAGGGGACAGATACGCAGTATTTT
TRBJ2-1	TRBV18	.	few	CASSPLSGAANEQFF	TGTGCCAGCTCACCACTCTCAGGGGCGGCGAATGAGCAGTTCTTC
TRBJ2-3	TRBV7-2	TRBD2	many	CASRTVLAGGSDTQYF	TGTGCCAGCAGAACTGTACTAGCGGGGGGCTCAGATACGCAGTATTTT
TRBJ1-2	TRBV7-9	.	.	CASSERKLSGGYTF	TGTGCCAGCAGCGAACGGAAGCTTTCGGGGGGCTACACCTTC
TRBJ2-1	TRBV5-1	TRBD2	many	CASSILAGTGHEQFF	TGCGCCAGCAGCATTTTAGCGGGAACAGGTCATGAGCAGTTCTTC
TRBJ1-1	TRBV29-1	TRBD1	.	CSSQGANTEAFF	TGCAGCTCTCAGGGGGCGAACACTGAAGCTTTCTTT
TRBJ2-7	TRBV18	.	few	CASSGSGSYEQYF	TGTGCCAGCAGCGGCAGCGGGTCGTACGAGCAGTACTTC
TRBJ2-3	TRBV4-1	.	.	CASSPSGLWADTQYF	TGCGCCAGCAGCCCCTCCGGACTCTGGGCAGATACGCAGTATTTT
TRBJ1-2	TRBV25-1	.	many	CASSDPGRPTGYTF	TGTGCCAGCAGTGACCCCGGGAGACCTACCGGTTACACCTTC
TRBJ2-7	TRBV10-3	.	many	CAILPTAGAYEQYF	TGTGCCATCCTCCCGACGGCCGGGGCCTACGAGCAGTACTTC
TRBJ2-1	TRBV7-9	TRBD2	many	CASSFSGSVNEQFF	TGTGCCAGCAGCTTTAGCGGGAGTGTTAATGAGCAGTTCTTC
TRBJ2-3	TRBV24-1	.	.	CATSDRGGDTKYF	TGTGCCACCAGTGACAGGGGGGGAGATACGAAGTATTTT
TRBJ2-7	TRBV20-1	TRBD2	few	CSVNPGVAGSYEQYF	TGCAGTGTTAACCCCGGGGTAGCGGGTTCCTACGAGCAGTACTTC
TRBJ2-1	TRBV28	TRBD2	few	CASTQGTSGRGEQFF	TGTGCCAGCACCCAGGGGACTAGCGGGAGAGGTGAGCAGTTCTTC
TRBJ2-5	TRBV3-1	TRBD2	.	CASLLAGGVETQYF	TGTGCCAGCTTACTAGCGGGGGGAGTAGAGACCCAGTACTTC
TRBJ2-7	TRBV6-2/TRBV6-3	.	many	CASSAGLRLYEQYF	TGTGCCAGCAGCGCGGGACTCAGGCTCTACGAGCAGTACTTC
TRBJ2-7	TRBV25-1	.	.	CASSEYGIHEQYF	TGTGCCAGCAGTGAATACGGGATTCACGAGCAGTACTTC
TRBJ1-2	TRBV5-1	.	few	CASSLSKGGDGYTF	TGCGCCAGCAGCTTGAGTAAAGGTGGGGATGGCTACACCTTC
TRBJ2-3	TRBV5-1	.	.	CASSRGSTDTRYF	TGCGCCAGCAGCAGGGGATCGACAGATACGCGGTATTTT
TRBJ1-5	TRBV11-2	.	many	CASSLTSPNQPQHF	TGTGCCAGCAGCTTAACCAGTCCCAATCAGCCCCAGCATTTT
TRBJ1-2	TRBV9	TRBD1	few	CASSVAAGQGYGYTF	TGTGCCAGCAGCGTAGCCGCGGGACAGGGGTATGGCTACACCTTC
TRBJ1-1	TRBV19	TRBD1	.	CASSPIHTGARTEAFF	TGTGCCAGTAGCCCCATACATACAGGGGCGAGGACTGAAGCTTTCTTT
TRBJ2-7	TRBV6-2/TRBV6-3	TRBD2	few	CASSSRWAGGPYEQYF	TGTGCCAGCAGCTCTCGTTGGGCGGGAGGGCCCTACGAGCAGTACTTC
TRBJ1-5	TRBV6-2/TRBV6-3	.	.	CASSQRGPQHF	TGTGCCAGCAGCCAAAGGGGACCCCAGCATTTT
TRBJ2-1	TRBV4-3	.	many	CASSQDYWPDNEQFF	TGCGCCAGCAGCCAAGACTACTGGCCCGACAATGAGCAGTTCTTC
TRBJ2-1	TRBV11-2	.	few	CASSPTGNWQFF	TGTGCCAGCAGCCCCACAGGGAATTGGCAGTTCTTC